This T cell receptor beta chain emerged from a study of cytomegalovirus exposure and HLA in healthy donors. Study-wide points: Some TCR beta chains (around 180 of them) were listed as cytomegalovirus-associated. In vitro data verified three CMV-associated chains as specific for CMV antigens. Subsequent analysis revealed that first-cohort TCR clusters tended to co-occur in the roughly 120 validation repertoires.

CDR3 length: 15 amino acids. The germline V gene encodes CDR1 SGHNT and CDR2 YYREEE (reference sequence). With 2 bases removed from V and 2 bases from J, the gap between germline ends came to 10 bases. On this clone: The antigen is undetermined.

Method: immunoSEQ multiplex PCR; TCRdb's copy keeps in-frame clones and lacks some. The table shows 150,000 to 200,000 clones, with about 81% occurring only once. The TCR sequence derives from a woman under 40 in good health and CMV-seronegative. Input material: PBMCs. The rearrangement uses TRBV5-4 and TRBJ2-2; the D is unclear. CDR3 sequence (DNA): TGTGCCAGCAGCTTAGAACAGATTAACACCGGGGAGCTGTTTTTT. Translation: CASSLEQINTGELFF. Variable domain in full (rest from reference TRBV5-4 and TRBJ2-2): ETGVTQSPTHLIKTRGQQVTLRCSSQSGHNTVSWYQQALGQGPQFIFQYYREEENGRGNFPPRFSGLQFPNYSSELNVNALELDDSALYLCASSLEQINTGELFFGEGSRLTVL.